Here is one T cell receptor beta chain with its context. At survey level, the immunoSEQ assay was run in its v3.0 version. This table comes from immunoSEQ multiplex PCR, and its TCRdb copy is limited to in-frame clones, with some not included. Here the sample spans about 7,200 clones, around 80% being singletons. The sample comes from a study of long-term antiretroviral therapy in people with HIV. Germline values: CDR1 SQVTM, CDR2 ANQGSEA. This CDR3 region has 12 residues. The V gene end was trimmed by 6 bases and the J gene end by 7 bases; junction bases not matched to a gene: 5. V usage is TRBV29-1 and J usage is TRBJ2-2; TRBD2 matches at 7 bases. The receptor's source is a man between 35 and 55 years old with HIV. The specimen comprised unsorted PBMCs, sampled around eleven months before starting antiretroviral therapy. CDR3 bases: TGCAGCGTGCTTACGGGGGGCGGGGAGCTGTTTTTT. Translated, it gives CSVLTGGGELFF.